This is a list of T cell receptor beta chains from one sample in a study of immune evolution from preneoplasia to lung adenocarcinoma. This table comes from immunoSEQ multiplex PCR, and its TCRdb copy is limited to in-frame clones, with some not included. The sample includes some 5,200 clones, 60% to 80% of them seen just once. Material: FFPE normal lung tissue adjacent to the tumor. The receptors shown here come from a person between 55 and 69 years old with lung adenocarcinoma. Both conserved end residues are part of each CDR3. Each record gives: J gene, V gene, D gene, clone size, CDR3 protein, CDR3 DNA. A D gene is named only where the DNA matches it firmly. Not every row has a clone size; where given, it reads once, few, many or a size class.

j_call: TRBJ2-7
v_call: TRBV10-2
d_call: NA
clone_size: few
cdr3_aa: CASSEPPLTYEQYF
cdr3_nt: TGCGCCAGCAGTGAACCCCCTTTGACCTACGAGCAGTACTTC

j_call: TRBJ1-1
v_call: TRBV7-9
d_call: TRBD1
clone_size: NA
cdr3_aa: CASSFNRGDTEAFF
cdr3_nt: TGTGCCAGCAGCTTTAACAGGGGAGACACTGAAGCTTTCTTT

j_call: TRBJ1-2
v_call: TRBV18
d_call: TRBD1
clone_size: NA
cdr3_aa: CASSPTQGDYGYTF
cdr3_nt: TGTGCCAGCTCACCAACACAGGGGGACTATGGCTACACCTTC

j_call: TRBJ1-5
v_call: TRBV5-1
d_call: NA
clone_size: NA
cdr3_aa: CASSLEGLQPQHF
cdr3_nt: TGCGCCAGCAGCTTGGAGGGGTTGCAGCCCCAGCATTTT

j_call: TRBJ1-1
v_call: TRBV6-5
d_call: NA
clone_size: NA
cdr3_aa: CASSPQTVETEAFF
cdr3_nt: TGTGCCAGCAGTCCCCAGACAGTGGAAACTGAAGCTTTCTTT

j_call: TRBJ1-2
v_call: TRBV7-2
d_call: NA
clone_size: NA
cdr3_aa: CASRPRSANYGYTF
cdr3_nt: TGTGCCAGCCGGCCGAGGTCGGCTAACTATGGCTACACCTTC

j_call: TRBJ1-2
v_call: TRBV7-9
d_call: NA
clone_size: large
cdr3_aa: CASSLGTDWKYTF
cdr3_nt: TGTGCCAGCAGCTTAGGGACGGACTGGAAGTACACCTTC

j_call: TRBJ1-6
v_call: TRBV27
d_call: NA
clone_size: NA
cdr3_aa: CASSLTESSYNSPLHF
cdr3_nt: TGTGCCAGCAGTTTAACAGAGAGCTCCTATAATTCACCCCTCCACTTT

j_call: TRBJ1-2
v_call: TRBV28
d_call: NA
clone_size: once
cdr3_aa: CASSPANYGYTF
cdr3_nt: TGTGCCAGCAGTCCAGCTAACTATGGCTACACCTTC

j_call: TRBJ2-7
v_call: TRBV2
d_call: TRBD2
clone_size: NA
cdr3_aa: CASRGGDEQYF
cdr3_nt: TGTGCCAGCCGGGGGGGAGACGAGCAGTACTTC

j_call: TRBJ1-5
v_call: TRBV6-6
d_call: NA
clone_size: NA
cdr3_aa: CASSYEGSNQPQHF
cdr3_nt: TGTGCCAGCAGTTACGAAGGGAGCAATCAGCCCCAGCATTTT

j_call: TRBJ1-2
v_call: TRBV27
d_call: TRBD1
clone_size: NA
cdr3_aa: CASSLSYRDRGPNYGYTF
cdr3_nt: TGTGCCAGCAGTTTATCGTACCGGGACAGGGGACCCAACTATGGCTACACCTTC

j_call: TRBJ1-6
v_call: TRBV7-8
d_call: NA
clone_size: NA
cdr3_aa: CASSSSWSPLHF
cdr3_nt: TGTGCCAGCAGCTCCAGTTGGTCACCCCTCCACTTT

j_call: TRBJ1-1
v_call: TRBV14
d_call: NA
clone_size: NA
cdr3_aa: CASTQELFTEAFF
cdr3_nt: TGTGCCAGCACCCAGGAGCTTTTCACTGAAGCTTTCTTT

j_call: TRBJ1-6
v_call: TRBV4-1
d_call: NA
clone_size: NA
cdr3_aa: CASSQDHGGRQRDSPLHF
cdr3_nt: TGCGCCAGCAGCCAAGATCACGGGGGAAGACAGCGGGATTCACCCCTCCACTTT

j_call: TRBJ2-7
v_call: TRBV6-1
d_call: NA
clone_size: NA
cdr3_aa: CASISTASYEQYF
cdr3_nt: TGTGCCAGCATTAGCACCGCATCCTACGAGCAGTACTTC

j_call: TRBJ2-3
v_call: TRBV2
d_call: TRBD1
clone_size: NA
cdr3_aa: CASRPGTGGTDTQYF
cdr3_nt: TGTGCCAGCAGACCCGGGACAGGGGGAACAGATACGCAGTATTTT

j_call: TRBJ2-7
v_call: TRBV15
d_call: TRBD1
clone_size: NA
cdr3_aa: CATSRRTGTGSEQYF
cdr3_nt: TGTGCCACCAGCAGACGTACCGGGACAGGGAGCGAGCAGTACTTC

j_call: TRBJ2-7
v_call: TRBV5-1
d_call: NA
clone_size: NA
cdr3_aa: CASSSQGFGEQYF
cdr3_nt: TGCGCCAGCAGCTCTCAAGGGTTCGGCGAGCAGTACTTC

j_call: TRBJ2-5
v_call: TRBV30
d_call: TRBD2
clone_size: NA
cdr3_aa: CAWSGREGGETQYF
cdr3_nt: TGTGCCTGGAGCGGGCGGGAGGGCGGAGAGACCCAGTACTTC

j_call: TRBJ2-3
v_call: TRBV2
d_call: TRBD2
clone_size: once
cdr3_aa: CASQGLAGTTDTQYF
cdr3_nt: TGTGCCAGCCAGGGACTAGCGGGAACCACAGATACGCAGTATTTT

j_call: TRBJ2-5
v_call: TRBV4-2
d_call: TRBD2
clone_size: NA
cdr3_aa: CASSQASGIQETQYF
cdr3_nt: TGTGCCAGCAGCCAGGCTAGCGGCATCCAAGAGACCCAGTACTTC

j_call: TRBJ1-1
v_call: TRBV18
d_call: NA
clone_size: NA
cdr3_aa: CASSPEVGGTEAFF
cdr3_nt: TGTGCCAGCTCACCAGAGGTTGGGGGCACTGAAGCTTTCTTT

j_call: TRBJ1-1
v_call: TRBV14
d_call: NA
clone_size: NA
cdr3_aa: CASSKLTEAFF
cdr3_nt: TGTGCCAGCAGCAAACTCACTGAAGCTTTCTTT

j_call: TRBJ1-1
v_call: TRBV19
d_call: NA
clone_size: NA
cdr3_aa: CASSIGSGGSWNTEAFF
cdr3_nt: TGTGCCAGTAGTATAGGATCGGGTGGCAGTTGGAACACTGAAGCTTTCTTT

j_call: TRBJ1-1
v_call: TRBV4-2
d_call: NA
clone_size: NA
cdr3_aa: CASSQDSGLQAAFF
cdr3_nt: TGTGCCAGCAGCCAAGATTCTGGCCTCCAAGCGGCTTTCTTT

j_call: TRBJ1-3
v_call: TRBV9
d_call: NA
clone_size: NA
cdr3_aa: CASSVATRGSGNTIYF
cdr3_nt: TGTGCCAGCAGCGTAGCTACTCGGGGGTCTGGAAACACCATATATTTT

j_call: TRBJ1-5
v_call: TRBV30
d_call: NA
clone_size: once
cdr3_aa: CAWSKFSNQPQHF
cdr3_nt: TGTGCCTGGAGTAAATTTAGCAATCAGCCCCAGCATTTT

j_call: TRBJ2-6
v_call: TRBV19
d_call: NA
clone_size: NA
cdr3_aa: CASSPRLRDPSGANVLTF
cdr3_nt: TGTGCCAGTAGTCCAAGATTAAGGGATCCGTCTGGGGCCAACGTCCTGACTTTC

j_call: TRBJ1-2
v_call: TRBV27
d_call: NA
clone_size: NA
cdr3_aa: CASSFSGYGYTF
cdr3_nt: TGTGCCAGCAGTTTTTCGGGATATGGCTACACCTTC

j_call: TRBJ1-2
v_call: TRBV19
d_call: TRBD1
clone_size: NA
cdr3_aa: CASRRTGPVSGYTF
cdr3_nt: TGTGCCAGTAGGAGGACAGGGCCCGTATCTGGCTACACCTTC

j_call: TRBJ2-1
v_call: TRBV19
d_call: NA
clone_size: few
cdr3_aa: CASRVGQEQFF
cdr3_nt: TGTGCCAGTCGCGTGGGGCAAGAGCAGTTCTTC

j_call: TRBJ2-3
v_call: TRBV7-9
d_call: NA
clone_size: NA
cdr3_aa: CASSGEGTDTQYF
cdr3_nt: TGTGCCAGCAGCGGAGAGGGGACAGATACGCAGTATTTT

j_call: TRBJ2-5
v_call: TRBV2
d_call: TRBD2
clone_size: NA
cdr3_aa: CASRLGGETQYF
cdr3_nt: TGTGCCAGCAGACTCGGGGGGGAGACCCAGTACTTC

j_call: TRBJ1-2
v_call: TRBV6-1
d_call: NA
clone_size: NA
cdr3_aa: CASRASGYGYTF
cdr3_nt: TGTGCCAGTAGGGCCAGTGGCTATGGCTACACCTTC

j_call: TRBJ2-3
v_call: TRBV20-1
d_call: NA
clone_size: once
cdr3_aa: CSAFRGDTQYF
cdr3_nt: TGCAGTGCTTTCAGGGGAGATACGCAGTATTTT

j_call: TRBJ1-4
v_call: TRBV28
d_call: TRBD1
clone_size: NA
cdr3_aa: CASSPHGTGDGEKLFF
cdr3_nt: TGTGCCAGCAGTCCGCATGGGACAGGGGATGGTGAAAAACTGTTTTTT

j_call: TRBJ2-7
v_call: TRBV4-1
d_call: TRBD2
clone_size: NA
cdr3_aa: CASSQDFGRAAYEQYF
cdr3_nt: TGCGCCAGCAGCCAAGATTTCGGGAGGGCCGCCTACGAGCAGTACTTC

j_call: TRBJ2-1
v_call: TRBV7-8
d_call: TRBD2
clone_size: NA
cdr3_aa: CASSLARLALYYNEQFF
cdr3_nt: TGTGCCAGCAGCTTAGCCCGACTAGCGCTGTACTACAATGAGCAGTTCTTC

j_call: TRBJ2-5
v_call: TRBV6-1
d_call: NA
clone_size: NA
cdr3_aa: CASSQGRVEIETQYF
cdr3_nt: TGTGCCAGCAGTCAGGGACGGGTAGAGATAGAGACCCAGTACTTC

j_call: TRBJ2-7
v_call: TRBV7-8
d_call: NA
clone_size: NA
cdr3_aa: CASSNGGKGFYEQYF
cdr3_nt: TGTGCCAGCAGCAACGGGGGTAAAGGGTTCTACGAGCAGTACTTC

j_call: TRBJ1-1
v_call: TRBV29-1
d_call: TRBD1
clone_size: NA
cdr3_aa: CSVESAGTVNTEAFF
cdr3_nt: TGCAGCGTTGAATCGGCCGGGACAGTGAACACTGAAGCTTTCTTT

j_call: TRBJ1-1
v_call: TRBV5-1
d_call: TRBD1
clone_size: NA
cdr3_aa: CASGGGQMNTEAFF
cdr3_nt: TGCGCCAGCGGGGGGGGACAGATGAACACTGAAGCTTTCTTT

j_call: TRBJ1-5
v_call: TRBV7-9
d_call: NA
clone_size: NA
cdr3_aa: CASSQQGRGGNQPQHF
cdr3_nt: TGTGCCAGCAGCCAACAGGGAAGGGGGGGCAATCAGCCCCAGCATTTT

j_call: TRBJ1-2
v_call: TRBV11-2
d_call: TRBD1
clone_size: once
cdr3_aa: CASSLSDRVNGYTF
cdr3_nt: TGTGCCAGCAGCTTATCCGACAGGGTCAATGGCTACACCTTC

j_call: TRBJ2-1
v_call: TRBV19
d_call: NA
clone_size: NA
cdr3_aa: CASSITASGGRGQMKQFF
cdr3_nt: TGTGCCAGTAGTATAACGGCCAGTGGGGGACGCGGGCAGATGAAGCAGTTCTTC

j_call: TRBJ1-1
v_call: TRBV28
d_call: TRBD1
clone_size: NA
cdr3_aa: CASSGTGTENTEAFF
cdr3_nt: TGTGCCAGCAGTGGCACCGGGACAGAGAACACTGAAGCTTTCTTT

j_call: TRBJ2-3
v_call: TRBV6-6
d_call: NA
clone_size: NA
cdr3_aa: CASSYGRTDTQYF
cdr3_nt: TGTGCCAGCAGTTACGGTCGCACAGATACGCAGTATTTT

j_call: TRBJ2-5
v_call: TRBV2
d_call: TRBD1
clone_size: NA
cdr3_aa: CASRTGTETQYF
cdr3_nt: TGTGCCAGCAGGACAGGGACAGAGACCCAGTACTTC

j_call: TRBJ1-3
v_call: TRBV5-1
d_call: NA
clone_size: NA
cdr3_aa: CASSLGDPGNTIYF
cdr3_nt: TGCGCCAGCAGCTTGGGCGACCCTGGAAACACCATATATTTT

j_call: TRBJ2-1
v_call: TRBV18
d_call: TRBD1
clone_size: NA
cdr3_aa: CASSPGQNVGQFF
cdr3_nt: TGTGCCAGCTCACCGGGACAGAATGTGGGGCAGTTCTTC

j_call: TRBJ1-4
v_call: TRBV18
d_call: NA
clone_size: NA
cdr3_aa: CASSPGGSGEKLFF
cdr3_nt: TGTGCCAGCTCACCAGGGGGCTCTGGTGAAAAACTGTTTTTT

j_call: TRBJ2-5
v_call: TRBV18
d_call: TRBD1
clone_size: NA
cdr3_aa: CASSPTGQVGPETQYF
cdr3_nt: TGTGCCAGCTCACCGACGGGACAGGTGGGACCAGAGACCCAGTACTTC

j_call: TRBJ1-5
v_call: TRBV10-2
d_call: NA
clone_size: NA
cdr3_aa: CASSGRIRDANNQPQHF
cdr3_nt: TGCGCCAGCAGTGGACGGATACGTGACGCTAACAATCAGCCCCAGCATTTT

j_call: TRBJ2-1
v_call: TRBV27
d_call: TRBD1
clone_size: NA
cdr3_aa: CASSSYLQGASEFF
cdr3_nt: TGTGCCAGCAGTTCCTATTTACAGGGGGCCTCGGAGTTCTTC

j_call: TRBJ1-3
v_call: TRBV28
d_call: NA
clone_size: NA
cdr3_aa: CASSGVASGNTIYF
cdr3_nt: TGTGCCAGCAGCGGCGTAGCCTCTGGAAACACCATATATTTT

j_call: TRBJ1-1
v_call: TRBV2
d_call: TRBD1
clone_size: NA
cdr3_aa: CASSEDRESREAFF
cdr3_nt: TGTGCCAGCAGTGAGGACAGGGAAAGCCGTGAGGCTTTCTTT

j_call: TRBJ2-5
v_call: TRBV13
d_call: NA
clone_size: NA
cdr3_aa: CASSLVFGRRDQETQYF
cdr3_nt: TGTGCCAGCAGCTTAGTATTCGGGCGCAGGGATCAAGAGACCCAGTACTTC

j_call: TRBJ2-3
v_call: TRBV18
d_call: NA
clone_size: NA
cdr3_aa: CASSPKGTDTQYF
cdr3_nt: TGTGCCAGCTCACCAAAGGGGACAGATACGCAGTATTTT